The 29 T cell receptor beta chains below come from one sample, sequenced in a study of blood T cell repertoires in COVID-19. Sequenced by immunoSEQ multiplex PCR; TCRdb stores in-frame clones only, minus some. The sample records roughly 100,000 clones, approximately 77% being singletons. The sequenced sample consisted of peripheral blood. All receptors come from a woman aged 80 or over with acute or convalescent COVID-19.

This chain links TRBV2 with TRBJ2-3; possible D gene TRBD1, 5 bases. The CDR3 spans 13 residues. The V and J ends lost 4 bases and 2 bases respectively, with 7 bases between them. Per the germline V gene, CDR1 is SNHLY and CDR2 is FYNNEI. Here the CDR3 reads CASSVDNTDTQYF. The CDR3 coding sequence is TGTGCCAGCAGTGTGGACAACACAGATACGCAGTATTTT.

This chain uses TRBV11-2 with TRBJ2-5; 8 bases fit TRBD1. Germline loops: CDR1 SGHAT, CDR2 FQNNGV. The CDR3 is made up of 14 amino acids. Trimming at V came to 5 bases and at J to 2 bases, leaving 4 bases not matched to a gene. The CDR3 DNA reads TGTGCCAGCAGCCCCCGGACAGGGCAAGAGACCCAGTACTTC. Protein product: CASSPRTGQETQYF.

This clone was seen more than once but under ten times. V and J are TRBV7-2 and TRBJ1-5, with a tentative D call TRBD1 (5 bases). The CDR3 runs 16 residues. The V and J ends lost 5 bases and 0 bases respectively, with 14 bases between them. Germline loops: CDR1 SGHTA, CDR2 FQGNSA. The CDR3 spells CASSTRGGDSNQPQHF. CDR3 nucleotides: TGTGCCAGCAGCACCCGGGGGGGAGATAGCAATCAGCCCCAGCATTTT.

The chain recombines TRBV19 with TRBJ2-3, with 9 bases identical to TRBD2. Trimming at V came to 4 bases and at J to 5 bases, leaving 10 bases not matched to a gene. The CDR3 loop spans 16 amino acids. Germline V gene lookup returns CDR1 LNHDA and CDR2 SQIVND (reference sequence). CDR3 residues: CASSTYGGRAGDTQYF. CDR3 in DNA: TGTGCCAGTAGTACTTATGGCGGGAGGGCCGGAGATACGCAGTATTTT.

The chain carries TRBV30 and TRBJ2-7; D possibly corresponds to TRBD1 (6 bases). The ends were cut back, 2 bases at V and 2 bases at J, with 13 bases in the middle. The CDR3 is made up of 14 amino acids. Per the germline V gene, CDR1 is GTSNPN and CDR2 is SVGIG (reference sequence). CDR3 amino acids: CAWSKKQGTYEQYF. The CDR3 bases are TGTGCCTGGAGTAAGAAACAGGGAACCTACGAGCAGTACTTC.

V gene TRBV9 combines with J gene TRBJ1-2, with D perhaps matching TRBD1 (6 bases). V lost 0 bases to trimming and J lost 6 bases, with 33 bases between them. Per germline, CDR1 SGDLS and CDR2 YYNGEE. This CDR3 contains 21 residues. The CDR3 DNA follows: TGTGCCAGCAGCGTAGAGGACAGCCCAGGGGAAGCAGCCACGAGGACCCATGGCTACACCTTC. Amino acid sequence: CASSVEDSPGEAATRTHGYTF.

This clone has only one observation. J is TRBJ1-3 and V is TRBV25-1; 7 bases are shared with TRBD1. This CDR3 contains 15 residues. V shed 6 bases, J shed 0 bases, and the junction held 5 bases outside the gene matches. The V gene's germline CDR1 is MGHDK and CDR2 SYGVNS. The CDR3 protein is CASSPDRHSGNTIYF. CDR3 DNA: TGTGCCAGCAGCCCGGACAGGCACTCTGGAAACACCATATATTTT.

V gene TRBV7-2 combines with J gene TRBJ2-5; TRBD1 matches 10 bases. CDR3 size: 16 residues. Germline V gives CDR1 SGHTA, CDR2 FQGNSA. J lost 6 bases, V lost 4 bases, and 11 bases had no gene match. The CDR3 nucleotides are TGTGCCAGCAGCTCCTCCGGGACAGGGGCGAGGAAGACCCAGTACTTC. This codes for CASSSSGTGARKTQYF.

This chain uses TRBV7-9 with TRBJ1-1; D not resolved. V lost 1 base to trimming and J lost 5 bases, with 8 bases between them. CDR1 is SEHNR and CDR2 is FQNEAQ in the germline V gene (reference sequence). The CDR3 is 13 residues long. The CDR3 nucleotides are TGTGCCAGCAGCTTAGAGTCCGGGACTGAAGCTTTCTTT. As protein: CASSLESGTEAFF.

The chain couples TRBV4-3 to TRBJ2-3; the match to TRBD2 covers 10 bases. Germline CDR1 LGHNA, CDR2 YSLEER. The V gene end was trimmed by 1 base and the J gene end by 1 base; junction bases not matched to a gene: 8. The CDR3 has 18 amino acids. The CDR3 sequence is CASSQAKTSGVGTDTQYF. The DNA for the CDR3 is TGCGCCAGCAGCCAAGCTAAAACTAGCGGGGTCGGCACAGATACGCAGTATTTT.

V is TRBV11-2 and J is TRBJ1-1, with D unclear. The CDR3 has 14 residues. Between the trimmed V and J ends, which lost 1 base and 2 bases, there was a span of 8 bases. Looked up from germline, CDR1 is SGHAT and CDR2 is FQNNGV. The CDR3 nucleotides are TGTGCCAGCAGCTTAGTGGGCAGCAACACTGAAGCTTTCTTT. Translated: CASSLVGSNTEAFF.

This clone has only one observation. CDR3 sequence: CASSLERGRTEAFF. The CDR3 nucleotides are TGCGCCAGCAGCTTGGAAAGGGGAAGGACTGAAGCTTTCTTT. The J gene is TRBJ1-1, the V gene TRBV5-1; a weak D match, TRBD1 (5 bases). CDR3 size: 14 residues. The V gene's germline CDR1 is SGHRS and CDR2 YFSETQ. Trimming cost V 0 bases and J 5 bases, with 11 bases left between them.

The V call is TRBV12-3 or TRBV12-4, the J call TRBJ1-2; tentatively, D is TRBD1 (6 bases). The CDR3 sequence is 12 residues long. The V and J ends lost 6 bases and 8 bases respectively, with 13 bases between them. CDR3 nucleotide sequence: TGTGCCAGCAGCCTTCAGGGGTGGGGCTACACCTTC. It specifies CASSLQGWGYTF.

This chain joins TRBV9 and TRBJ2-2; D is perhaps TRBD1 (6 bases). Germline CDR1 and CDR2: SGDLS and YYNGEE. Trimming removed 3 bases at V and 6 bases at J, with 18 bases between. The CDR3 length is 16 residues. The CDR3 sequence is CASSERGQFQPGELFF. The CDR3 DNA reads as TGTGCCAGCAGCGAGCGAGGACAGTTCCAACCCGGGGAGCTGTTTTTT.

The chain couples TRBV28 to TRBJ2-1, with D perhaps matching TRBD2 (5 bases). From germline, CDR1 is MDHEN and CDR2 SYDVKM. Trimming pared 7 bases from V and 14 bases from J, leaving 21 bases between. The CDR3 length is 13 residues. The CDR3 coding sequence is TGTGCCAGCAATACTGGTGTACACTCCGGGGAGTTCTTC. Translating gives CASNTGVHSGEFF.

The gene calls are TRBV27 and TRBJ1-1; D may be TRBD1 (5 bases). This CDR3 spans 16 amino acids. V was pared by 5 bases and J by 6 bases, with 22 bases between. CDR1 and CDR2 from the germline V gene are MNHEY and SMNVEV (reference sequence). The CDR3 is CASSPRQTERPPEAFF. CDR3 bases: TGTGCCAGCAGTCCCCGACAGACGGAGAGACCCCCTGAAGCTTTCTTT.

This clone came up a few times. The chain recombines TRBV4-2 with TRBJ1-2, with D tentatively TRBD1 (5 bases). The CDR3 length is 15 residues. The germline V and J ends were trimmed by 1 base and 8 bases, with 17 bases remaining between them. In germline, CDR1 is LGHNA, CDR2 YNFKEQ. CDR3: CASSQANFGGDGYTF. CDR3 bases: TGTGCCAGCAGCCAAGCTAACTTCGGGGGGGACGGCTACACCTTC.

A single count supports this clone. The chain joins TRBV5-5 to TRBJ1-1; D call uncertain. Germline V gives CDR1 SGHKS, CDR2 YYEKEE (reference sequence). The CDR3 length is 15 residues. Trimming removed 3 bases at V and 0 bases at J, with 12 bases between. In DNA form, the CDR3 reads TGTGCCAGCAGCTCTGACACCGCCCTGAACACTGAAGCTTTCTTT. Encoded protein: CASSSDTALNTEAFF. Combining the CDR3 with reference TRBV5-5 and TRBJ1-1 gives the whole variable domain DAGVTQSPTHLIKTRGQQVTLRCSPISGHKSVSWYQQVLGQGPQFIFQYYEKEERGRGNFPDRFSARQFPNYSSELNVNALLLGDSALYLCASSSDTALNTEAFFGQGTRLTVV.

This CDR3 reads CASSPTGLLDEKLFF. DNA of the CDR3: TGTGCCAGCAGCCCGACAGGGCTTCTTGACGAAAAACTGTTTTTT. The chain is built from TRBV25-1 and TRBJ1-4; TRBD1 matches at 7 bases. The CDR3 has 15 residues. Germline CDR1 MGHDK, CDR2 SYGVNS. After removal of 6 bases from V and 8 bases from J, the junction contained 12 bases not matched to a gene.

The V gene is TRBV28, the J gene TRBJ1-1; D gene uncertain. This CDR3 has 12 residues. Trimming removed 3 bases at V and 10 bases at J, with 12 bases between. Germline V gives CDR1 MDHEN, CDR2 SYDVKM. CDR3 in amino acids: CASSLGGKRAFF. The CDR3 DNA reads TGTGCCAGCAGTTTGGGAGGAAAAAGAGCTTTCTTT.

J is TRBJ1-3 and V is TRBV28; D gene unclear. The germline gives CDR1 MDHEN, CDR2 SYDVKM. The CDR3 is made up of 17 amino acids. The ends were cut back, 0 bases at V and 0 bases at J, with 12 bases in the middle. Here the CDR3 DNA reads TGTGCCAGCAGTTTATGGGAGAGCGGTCCCTCTGGAAACACCATATATTTT. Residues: CASSLWESGPSGNTIYF. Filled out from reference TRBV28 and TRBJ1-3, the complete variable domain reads DVKVTQSSRYLVKRTGEKVFLECVQDMDHENMFWYRQDPGLGLRLIYFSYDVKMKEKGDIPEGYSVSREKKERFSLILESASTNQTSMYLCASSLWESGPSGNTIYFGEGSWLTVV.

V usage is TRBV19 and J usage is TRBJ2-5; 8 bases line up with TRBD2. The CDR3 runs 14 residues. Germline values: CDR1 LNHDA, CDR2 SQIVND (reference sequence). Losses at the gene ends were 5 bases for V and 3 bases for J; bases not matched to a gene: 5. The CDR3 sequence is CASSYPGGEETQYF. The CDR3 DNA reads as TGTGCCAGTAGTTACCCGGGGGGGGAAGAGACCCAGTACTTC.

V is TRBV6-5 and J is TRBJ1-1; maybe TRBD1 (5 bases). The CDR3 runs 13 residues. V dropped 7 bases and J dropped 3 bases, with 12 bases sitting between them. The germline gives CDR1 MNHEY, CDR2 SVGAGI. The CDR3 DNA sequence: TGTGCCAGCACCTACGGGGGGGACACTGAAGCTTTCTTT. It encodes CASTYGGDTEAFF.

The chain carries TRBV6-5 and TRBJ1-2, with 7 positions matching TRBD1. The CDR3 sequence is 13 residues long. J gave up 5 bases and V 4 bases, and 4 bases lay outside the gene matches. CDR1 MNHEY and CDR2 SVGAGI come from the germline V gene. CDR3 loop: CASSSGTDYGYTF. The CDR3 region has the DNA TGTGCCAGCAGTTCGGGGACAGATTATGGCTACACCTTC.

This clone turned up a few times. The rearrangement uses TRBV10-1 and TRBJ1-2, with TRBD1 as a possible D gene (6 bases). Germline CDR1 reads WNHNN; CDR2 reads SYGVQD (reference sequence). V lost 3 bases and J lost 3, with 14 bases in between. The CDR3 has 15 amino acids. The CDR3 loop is CASSDKSGADYGYTF. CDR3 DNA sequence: TGCGCCAGCAGTGATAAGTCAGGGGCCGACTATGGCTACACCTTC.

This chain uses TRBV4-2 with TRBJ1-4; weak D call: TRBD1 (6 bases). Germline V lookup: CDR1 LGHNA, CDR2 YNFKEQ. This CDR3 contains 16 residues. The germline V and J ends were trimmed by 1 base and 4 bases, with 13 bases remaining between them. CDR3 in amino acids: CASSQGSDRLNEKLFF. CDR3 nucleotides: TGTGCCAGCAGCCAAGGCTCGGACAGACTTAATGAAAAACTGTTTTTT.

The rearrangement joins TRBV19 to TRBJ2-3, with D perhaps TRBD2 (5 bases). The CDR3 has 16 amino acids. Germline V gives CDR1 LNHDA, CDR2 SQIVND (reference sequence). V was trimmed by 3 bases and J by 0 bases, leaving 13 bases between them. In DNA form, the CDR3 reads TGTGCCAGTAGTATGTTTTTGGGAGTAAGCACAGATACGCAGTATTTT. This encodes CASSMFLGVSTDTQYF.

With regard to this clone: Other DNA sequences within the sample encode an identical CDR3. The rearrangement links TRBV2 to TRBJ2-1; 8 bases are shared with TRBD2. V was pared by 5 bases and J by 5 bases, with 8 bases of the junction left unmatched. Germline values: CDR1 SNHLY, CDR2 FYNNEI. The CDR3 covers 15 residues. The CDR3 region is CASSNGTSENNEQFF. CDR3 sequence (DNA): TGTGCCAGCAGTAACGGGACTAGTGAAAACAATGAGCAGTTCTTC. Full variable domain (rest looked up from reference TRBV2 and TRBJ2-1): EPEVTQTPSHQVTQMGQEVILRCVPISNHLYFYWYRQILGQKVEFLVSFYNNEISEKSEIFDDQFSVERPDGSNFTLKIRSTKLEDSAMYFCASSNGTSENNEQFFGPGTRLTVL.

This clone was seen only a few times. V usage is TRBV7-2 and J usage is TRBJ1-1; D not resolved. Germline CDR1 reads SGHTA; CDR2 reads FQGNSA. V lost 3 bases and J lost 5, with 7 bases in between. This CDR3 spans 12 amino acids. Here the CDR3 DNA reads TGTGCCAGCAGCTTTGTCGTTACTGAAGCTTTCTTT. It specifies CASSFVVTEAFF.